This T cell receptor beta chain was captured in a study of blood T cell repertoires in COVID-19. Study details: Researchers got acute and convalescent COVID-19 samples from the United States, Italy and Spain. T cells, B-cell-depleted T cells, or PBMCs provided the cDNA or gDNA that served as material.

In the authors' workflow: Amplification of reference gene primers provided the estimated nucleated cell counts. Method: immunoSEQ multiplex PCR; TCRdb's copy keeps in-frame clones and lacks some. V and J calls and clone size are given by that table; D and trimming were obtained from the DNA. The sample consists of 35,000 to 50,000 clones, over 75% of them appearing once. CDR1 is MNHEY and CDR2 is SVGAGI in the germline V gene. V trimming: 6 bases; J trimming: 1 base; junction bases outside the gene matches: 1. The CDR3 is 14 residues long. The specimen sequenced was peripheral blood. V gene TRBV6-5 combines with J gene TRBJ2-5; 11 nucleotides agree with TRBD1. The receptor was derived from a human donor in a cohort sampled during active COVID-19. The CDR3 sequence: CASSGQGAQETQYF. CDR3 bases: TGTGCCAGCAGCGGACAGGGGGCCCAAGAGACCCAGTACTTC.